The source of this T cell receptor (beta chain) is a study of T cell responses to AZD1222 COVID-19 vaccine. The CDR3 consists of 9 residues. V was shortened by 8 bases and J by 8 bases, with 6 bases between the two germline ends. Germline CDR1 and CDR2: MDHEN and SYDVKM. Study results and limitations: When two AZD1222 doses had been given, Spike-specific TCR breadth and depth rose. There were vaccine-associated CD4 TCRs across spike, dominant at 160-218 and 743-854. Recipients of AZD1222 seropositive at baseline numbered only 6 or 7.

This clone was picked up one time. Its target is unknown. Sequencing used immunoSEQ multiplex PCR; TCRdb keeps in-frame clones, though not all of them. The sample shows about 110,000 clones, 85% to 95% of them seen only once. The origin of this receptor is an adult in good health. The sample in question was peripheral blood, obtained on day 0 of AZD1222 vaccination. This sequence joins TRBV28 and TRBJ1-2; D is unclear. CDR3 sequence reads: CASGEGYTF. The CDR3 region has the DNA TGTGCCAGCGGTGAAGGCTACACCTTC.